These 5 T cell receptor beta chains came from one sample sequenced in a study of monozygotic twins with inflammatory bowel disease. TCRdb derives one entry per CDR3 protein from the 5' RACE reads, leaving out DNA. Its clone listing holds 330,000 or so distinct CDR3 sequences. The source material was blood. The source of these receptors is a human donor with ulcerative colitis or Crohn's disease, or a healthy co-twin of an affected twin (not recorded which).

The genes are TRBV6-2 or TRBV6-3 and TRBJ1-2; TCRdb lists TRBD1, though no DNA is available to test this call. The CDR3 has 13 residues. The germline V gene has CDR1 MNHEY and CDR2 SVGEGT. Here the CDR3 reads CASSYSDRDGYTF.

V and J are TRBV29-1 and TRBJ1-1. The germline V gene has CDR1 SQVTM and CDR2 ANQGSEA. The CDR3 has 13 residues. CDR3 region: CSVDRALNTEAFF.

This chain joins TRBV10-3 and TRBJ1-1; TCRdb's D call, TRBD1, is unchecked because there is no DNA. In germline, CDR1 is ENHRY, CDR2 SYGVKD. This CDR3 spans 13 amino acids. The CDR3 loop reads CAMGGQLNTEAFF.

The chain couples TRBV7-2 to TRBJ2-1; without DNA, the TCRdb call of TRBD1 cannot be checked. Germline assignment: CDR1 SGHTA and CDR2 FQGNSA. This CDR3 contains 11 residues. CDR3 protein: CASGQSNEQFF.

The chain couples TRBV20-1 to TRBJ2-1; the D call of TRBD2 rests on TCRdb alone, since no DNA is present to check it. The CDR3 loop spans 16 amino acids. Germline values: CDR1 DFQATT, CDR2 SNEGSKA (reference sequence). Here the CDR3 reads CSARLRVLVNGHEQFF.